This T cell receptor beta chain was profiled in a study of T-cell reconstitution after alpha-beta-depleted transplantation in children. Regarding the study as a whole: There were some patients whose high TCRbeta diversity at day 60 came from surviving recipient T cells and thymic progenitors. Reports say that about two months after transplant, the alpha-beta T cells came out of several hundred graft clones that had expanded. T-cell counts and diversity at one year post-transplant came mainly from newly produced T cells.

TCRbeta library preparation incorporated unique molecular identifiers. TCRdb analysed the PCR reads with MiXCR anew, one entry per CDR3 protein. The table records about 980,000 distinct CDR3 sequences, roughly 29% of them present only once. This clonotype occurred a few times. Its antigen is still unknown. CDR1 and CDR2 from the germline V gene are MNHEY and SVGAGI. V was trimmed by 8 bases and J by 6 bases, leaving 8 bases between them. CDR3 length equals 11 residues. Material: PBMCs, mostly from graft donor cells, obtained 360 days after TCRalphabeta/CD19-depleted stem cell transplant. The chain has TRBV6-5 and TRBJ2-1; weak D call: TRBD2 (5 bases). The source is a boy in the first two years of life who had a stem cell transplant for SCID, so the T cells may come from the graft donor. The CDR3 is CASRGINEQFF. The DNA of the CDR3 is TGTGCCAGCCGAGGGATCAATGAGCAGTTCTTC.